Below are 10 T cell receptor beta chains sequenced from a single sample in a study of cytomegalovirus exposure and HLA in healthy donors. Clones were read by immunoSEQ multiplex PCR, and TCRdb kept only the in-frame ones, dropping some. The profile shows 100,000 to 150,000 clones, around 86% of them singletons. Sequencing was carried out using PBMCs. Receptor source: a woman between 18 and 30 years old in good health and CMV-seronegative.

The chain is built from TRBV28 and TRBJ2-7; 7 bases map to TRBD2. V was clipped by 3 bases and J by 1 base; unmatched bases: 3. The CDR3 has 14 residues. CDR1 and CDR2 (germline): MDHEN, SYDVKM. CDR3 protein: CASSFLGGSYEQYF. In DNA form, the CDR3 reads TGTGCCAGCAGTTTTTTGGGGGGGTCCTACGAGCAGTACTTC.

V usage is TRBV27 and J usage is TRBJ2-7; TRBD1 is a possible D gene (5 bases). Trimming stripped 5 bases from V and 2 bases from J, with 13 bases between. Germline CDR1 MNHEY, CDR2 SMNVEV (reference sequence). The CDR3 loop spans 14 amino acids. CDR3 nucleotides: TGTGCCAGCAGTCTTACCGACAGCCCCTACGAGCAGTACTTC. Its protein product is CASSLTDSPYEQYF.

The chain is built from TRBV6-5 and TRBJ1-4, with D unresolved. V was pared by 2 bases and J by 5 bases, with 6 bases between. Germline lookup yields CDR1 MNHEY and CDR2 SVGAGI. The CDR3 totals 13 residues. This CDR3 reads CASSYENNEKLFF. DNA of the CDR3: TGTGCCAGCAGTTACGAGAACAATGAAAAACTGTTTTTT.

This chain connects TRBV4-1 to TRBJ1-3; 7 positions agree with TRBD1. This CDR3 is 12 amino acids long. Germline CDR1 reads MGHRA; CDR2 reads YSYEKL. With V trimmed by 4 bases and J by 12 bases, 6 bases remained unmatched. CDR3 sequence (DNA): TGCGCCAGCAGCCGGACCGGGACAGTCATATATTTT. Its protein product is CASSRTGTVIYF.

The V gene is TRBV6-6, the J gene TRBJ1-2, with D tentatively TRBD1 (5 bases). CDR3 length: 16 residues. V lost 5 bases, J lost 4 bases, and 20 bases lay in between. CDR1 is MNHNY, CDR2 SVGAGI, per germline (reference sequence). CDR3 loop: CASSRGVGLSLYGYTF. CDR3 DNA: TGTGCCAGCAGTCGGGGGGTGGGACTGAGCCTCTATGGCTACACCTTC.

This chain joins TRBV23-1 and TRBJ2-2, with D possibly being TRBD2 (6 bases). TRBV23-1 is reported as an ORF; its role is uncertain. This CDR3 contains 15 residues. V was trimmed by 11 bases and J by 1 base, leaving 17 bases between them. The CDR3: CAQRGRRLNTGELFF. In DNA form, the CDR3 reads TGCGCCCAAAGAGGGAGGAGATTGAACACCGGGGAGCTGTTTTTT.

This rearrangement joins TRBV5-6 to TRBJ1-1, with D maybe TRBD1 (6 bases). The germline V gene has CDR1 SGHDT and CDR2 YYEEEE. Trimming took off 2 bases at V and 3 bases at J, with 8 bases between the two ends. The CDR3 has 13 amino acids. The CDR3 spells CASSLGQHTEAFF. The CDR3 nucleotides are TGTGCCAGCAGCTTAGGACAGCACACTGAAGCTTTCTTT.

This clone has more than one count but fewer than ten. The gene calls are TRBV4-1 and TRBJ2-1; D not certain. CDR1 and CDR2 from the germline V gene are MGHRA and YSYEKL. V lost 2 bases and J lost 7, with 12 bases in between. The CDR3 runs to 14 residues. This chain's CDR3 is CASSQSRMVNEQFF. CDR3 DNA: TGCGCCAGCAGCCAATCTAGGATGGTAAATGAGCAGTTCTTC.

In this sample, this clone turned up once. This chain uses TRBV6-5 with TRBJ1-1, with D possibly TRBD1 on 5 matching bases. CDR3 length equals 13 residues. Between the trimmed V and J ends, which lost 7 bases and 7 bases, there was a span of 16 bases. From germline, CDR1 is MNHEY and CDR2 SVGAGI. In nucleotides, the CDR3 is TGTGCCAGCACCAACCCAGGGCGAAATGAAGCTTTCTTT. Protein product: CASTNPGRNEAFF.

Comment on this clone: The junction shows a germline mismatch at one end, possibly a read error. The chain has TRBV19 and TRBJ2-3; D might be TRBD2 (6 bases). The CDR3 has 18 residues. From germline, CDR1 is LNHDA and CDR2 SQIVND (reference sequence). CDR3 residues: CASSLDDRSGYTSDTQYF. DNA of the CDR3: TGTGCCAGTAGTCTAGATGACCGTAGCGGATACACATCAGATACGCAGTATTTT.